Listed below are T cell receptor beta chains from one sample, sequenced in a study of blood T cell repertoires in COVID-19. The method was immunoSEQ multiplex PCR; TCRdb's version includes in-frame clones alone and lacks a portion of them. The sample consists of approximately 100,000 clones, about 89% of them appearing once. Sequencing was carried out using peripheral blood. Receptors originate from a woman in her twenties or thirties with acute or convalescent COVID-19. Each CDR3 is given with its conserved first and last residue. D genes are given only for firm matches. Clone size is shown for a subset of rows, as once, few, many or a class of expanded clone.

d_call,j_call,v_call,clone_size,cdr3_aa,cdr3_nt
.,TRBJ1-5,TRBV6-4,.,CASSVESNQPQHF,TGTGCCAGCAGTGTGGAGAGCAATCAGCCCCAGCATTTT
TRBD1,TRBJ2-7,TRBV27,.,CASVPPGGVLRWDEQYF,TGTGCCAGCGTCCCCCCAGGGGGCGTACTTCGATGGGACGAGCAGTACTTC
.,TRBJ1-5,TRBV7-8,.,CASSLSRGNQPQHF,TGTGCCAGCAGCTTATCCAGGGGCAATCAGCCCCAGCATTTT
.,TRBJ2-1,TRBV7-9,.,CASRKGGFYNEQFF,TGTGCCAGCAGGAAAGGAGGATTTTACAATGAGCAGTTCTTC
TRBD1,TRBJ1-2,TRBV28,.,CASRPPGQGNGYTF,TGTGCCAGCAGACCCCCGGGACAGGGGAATGGCTACACCTTC
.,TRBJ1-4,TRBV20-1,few,CSALQGWKLFF,TGCAGTGCTCTACAGGGTTGGAAACTGTTTTTT
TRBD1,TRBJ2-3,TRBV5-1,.,CASSPGTGRSDTQYF,TGCGCCAGCAGCCCCGGGACAGGGAGGTCAGATACGCAGTATTTT
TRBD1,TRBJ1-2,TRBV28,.,CASSLEVEGADYGYTF,TGTGCCAGCAGTCTAGAGGTAGAGGGGGCTGACTATGGCTACACCTTC
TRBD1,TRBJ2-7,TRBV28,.,CASSFRGTGNYEQYF,TGTGCCAGCAGTTTTAGGGGGACAGGGAACTACGAGCAGTACTTC
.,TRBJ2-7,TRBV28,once,CASGGVGYEQYF,TGTGCCAGCGGAGGGGTTGGGTACGAGCAGTACTTC
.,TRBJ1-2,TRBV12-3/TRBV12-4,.,CASGDTAGRGYTF,TGTGCCAGTGGCGACACGGCGGGGAGAGGCTACACCTTC
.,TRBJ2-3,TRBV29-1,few,CSGLLRGILTSADTQYF,TGCAGCGGCCTCCTCAGAGGGATCTTGACATCTGCGGATACGCAGTATTTT
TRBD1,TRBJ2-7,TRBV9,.,CASSPFGTGSYEQYF,TGTGCCAGCAGCCCATTCGGGACAGGGTCCTACGAGCAGTACTTC
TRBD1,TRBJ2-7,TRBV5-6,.,CASSLVRDRSYEQYF,TGTGCCAGCAGCTTGGTTCGGGACAGGTCCTACGAGCAGTACTTC
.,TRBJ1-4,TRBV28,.,CASSFGGTNEKLFF,TGTGCCAGCAGTTTCGGGGGGACTAATGAAAAACTGTTTTTT
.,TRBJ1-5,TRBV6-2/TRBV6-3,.,CASSYGQVANQPQHF,TGTGCCAGCAGTTACGGACAAGTCGCCAATCAGCCCCAGCATTTT
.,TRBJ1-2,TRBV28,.,CASSLLIEGSDYGYTF,TGTGCCAGCAGTTTATTGATAGAGGGCTCGGACTATGGCTACACCTTC
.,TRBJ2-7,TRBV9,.,CASSVGYGGGKYEQYF,TGTGCCAGCAGCGTAGGTTACGGAGGAGGTAAATACGAGCAGTACTTC
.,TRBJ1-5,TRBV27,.,CASSSPPLPQHF,TGTGCCAGCAGTTCCCCCCCTCTGCCCCAGCATTTT
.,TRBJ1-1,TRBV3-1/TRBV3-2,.,CASSQDPGLFTEAFF,TGTGCCAGCAGCCAAGACCCAGGGTTGTTCACTGAAGCTTTCTTT
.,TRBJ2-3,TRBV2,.,CASRERRTGDTQYF,TGTGCCAGCAGGGAGAGGAGGACGGGGGATACGCAGTATTTT
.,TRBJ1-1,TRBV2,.,CASSETERYTEAFF,TGTGCCAGCAGTGAAACAGAAAGGTACACTGAAGCTTTCTTT
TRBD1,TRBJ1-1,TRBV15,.,CATSRGYTGGSAFF,TGTGCCACCAGCAGAGGATACACAGGGGGAAGTGCTTTCTTT
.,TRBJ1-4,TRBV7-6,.,CASSLGAGVEKLFF,TGTGCCAGCAGCTTGGGGGCAGGGGTCGAAAAACTGTTTTTT
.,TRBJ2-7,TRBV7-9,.,CASSWGGQEYEQYF,TGTGCCAGCAGCTGGGGGGGACAGGAATACGAGCAGTACTTC
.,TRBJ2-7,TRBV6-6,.,CASSYPGDTYEQYF,TGTGCCAGCAGTTACCCGGGGGATACCTACGAGCAGTACTTC
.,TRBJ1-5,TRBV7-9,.,CASSLVLGMGEDCNQPQHF,TGTGCCAGCAGCTTAGTATTGGGGATGGGAGAGGACTGCAATCAGCCCCAGCATTTT
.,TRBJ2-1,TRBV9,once,CASSLSPGLGNEQFF,TGTGCCAGCAGCTTATCCCCGGGACTCGGCAATGAGCAGTTCTTC
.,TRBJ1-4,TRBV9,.,CASSVEAGTNEKLFF,TGTGCCAGCAGCGTTGAAGCAGGGACTAATGAAAAACTGTTTTTT
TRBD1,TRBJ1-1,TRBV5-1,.,CASSRGQINTEAFF,TGCGCCAGCAGCCGGGGACAGATAAACACTGAAGCTTTCTTT
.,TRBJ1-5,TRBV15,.,CATSPGGDQPQHF,TGTGCCACCAGCCCCGGAGGGGATCAGCCCCAGCATTTT
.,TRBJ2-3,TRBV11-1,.,CASSVRDTQYF,TGTGCCAGCAGCGTGAGGGATACGCAGTATTTT
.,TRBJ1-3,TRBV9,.,CASSVSSEGNTIYF,TGTGCCAGCAGCGTATCTTCCGAGGGAAACACCATATATTTT
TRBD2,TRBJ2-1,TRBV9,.,CASSVGGGPRNEQFF,TGTGCCAGCAGCGTAGGCGGGGGACCGAGAAATGAGCAGTTCTTC
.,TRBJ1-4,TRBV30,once,CAWSGRGGYNEKLFF,TGTGCCTGGAGTGGACGGGGGGGCTACAATGAAAAACTGTTTTTT
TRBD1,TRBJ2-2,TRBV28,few,CASIRGQGFNTGELFF,TGTGCCAGTATCCGGGGACAGGGATTTAACACCGGGGAGCTGTTTTTT
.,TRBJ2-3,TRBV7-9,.,CASSLSLTRSDTQYF,TGTGCCAGCAGCTTATCGCTAACTAGGTCAGATACGCAGTATTTT
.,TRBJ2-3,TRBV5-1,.,CASSSVTPQGTDTQYF,TGCGCCAGCAGCTCTGTTACGCCACAGGGCACAGATACGCAGTATTTT
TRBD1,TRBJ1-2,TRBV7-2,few,CASNPRGRGYGYTF,TGTGCCAGCAACCCCAGGGGGCGAGGCTATGGCTACACCTTC
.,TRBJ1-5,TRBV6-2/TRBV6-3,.,CASSYSQGGQPQHF,TGTGCCAGCAGTTACTCCCAGGGCGGCCAGCCCCAGCATTTT
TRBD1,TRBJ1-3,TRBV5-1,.,CASSSRDRTGGNTIYF,TGCGCCAGCAGCTCCCGGGACAGGACAGGAGGAAACACCATATATTTT
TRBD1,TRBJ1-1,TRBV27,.,CASSLSRTGPMNTEAFF,TGTGCCAGCAGTTTATCCCGGACAGGGCCCATGAACACTGAAGCTTTCTTT
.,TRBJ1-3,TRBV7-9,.,CASLASSGNTIYF,TGTGCCAGCTTAGCCTCGTCTGGAAACACCATATATTTT
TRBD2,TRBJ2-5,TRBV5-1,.,CASRPGLAGGETQYF,TGCGCCAGCAGACCCGGACTAGCGGGGGGGGAGACCCAGTACTTC
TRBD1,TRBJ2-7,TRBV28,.,CASSLKRDRGYEQYF,TGTGCCAGCAGTTTAAAGCGGGACAGGGGCTACGAGCAGTACTTC
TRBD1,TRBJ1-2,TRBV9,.,CASSSRQGLFSYGYTF,TGTGCCAGCAGCTCCCGACAGGGGTTGTTTAGCTATGGCTACACCTTC
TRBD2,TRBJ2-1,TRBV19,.,CASSIRSGTSGGLRYFYNEQFF,TGTGCCAGTAGTATACGGTCCGGGACTAGCGGGGGACTAAGATACTTCTACAATGAGCAGTTCTTC
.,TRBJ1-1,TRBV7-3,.,CASSLTGGNTEAFF,TGTGCCAGCAGCTTAACAGGGGGGAACACTGAAGCTTTCTTT
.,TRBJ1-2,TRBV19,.,CASRPGAQGRGYTF,TGTGCCAGTAGGCCTGGGGCTCAGGGTCGCGGCTACACCTTC
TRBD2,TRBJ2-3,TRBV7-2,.,CASSRMTSGGTDTQYF,TGTGCCAGCAGCCGGATGACTAGCGGGGGCACAGATACGCAGTATTTT
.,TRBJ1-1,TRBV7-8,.,CASSSVGRNTEAFF,TGTGCCAGCAGCTCAGTTGGCAGGAACACTGAAGCTTTCTTT
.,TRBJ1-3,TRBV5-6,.,CASSFLGAGTGNTIYF,TGTGCCAGCAGCTTTTTAGGGGCTGGGACTGGAAACACCATATATTTT
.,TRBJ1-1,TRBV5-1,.,CASSLAPGVVADTEAFF,TGCGCCAGCAGCCTCGCGCCGGGGGTCGTAGCGGACACTGAAGCTTTCTTT